This T cell receptor beta chain came from a study of CD4 T cells in relation to SARS-CoV-2 and coronaviruses. At the level of the study: Median patient age was nearly 40 years, spanning 21 to 72 years.

This CDR3 is 13 amino acids long. V was cut by 1 base and J by 4 bases, with 3 bases left in between. CDR1 SGHDT and CDR2 YYEEEE come from the germline V gene. This clone appeared once. Its antigen is still unknown. CEF-cultured naive and memory CD4+ T cell DNA got survey-level sequencing. TCRdb keeps only in-frame clones here, not all; method: immunoSEQ multiplex PCR. This table has 35,000 to 45,000 clones, around 82% appearing once. Naive and memory CD4+ T cells were separated from cryopreserved PBMCs. Sorted naive or memory CD4+ cells met CEF peptides for roughly 10 days. The chain combines TRBV5-6 with TRBJ2-6; D is uncertain. The source of this sequence is an adult with COVID-19. Input material: naive CD4+ T cells from PBMCs, cultured in vitro. The sample's subset: naive CD4+ T cells isolated by negative enrichment. The CDR3 reads CASSLLGANVLTF. The CDR3 DNA reads TGTGCCAGCAGCTTGTTGGGGGCCAACGTCCTGACTTTC.